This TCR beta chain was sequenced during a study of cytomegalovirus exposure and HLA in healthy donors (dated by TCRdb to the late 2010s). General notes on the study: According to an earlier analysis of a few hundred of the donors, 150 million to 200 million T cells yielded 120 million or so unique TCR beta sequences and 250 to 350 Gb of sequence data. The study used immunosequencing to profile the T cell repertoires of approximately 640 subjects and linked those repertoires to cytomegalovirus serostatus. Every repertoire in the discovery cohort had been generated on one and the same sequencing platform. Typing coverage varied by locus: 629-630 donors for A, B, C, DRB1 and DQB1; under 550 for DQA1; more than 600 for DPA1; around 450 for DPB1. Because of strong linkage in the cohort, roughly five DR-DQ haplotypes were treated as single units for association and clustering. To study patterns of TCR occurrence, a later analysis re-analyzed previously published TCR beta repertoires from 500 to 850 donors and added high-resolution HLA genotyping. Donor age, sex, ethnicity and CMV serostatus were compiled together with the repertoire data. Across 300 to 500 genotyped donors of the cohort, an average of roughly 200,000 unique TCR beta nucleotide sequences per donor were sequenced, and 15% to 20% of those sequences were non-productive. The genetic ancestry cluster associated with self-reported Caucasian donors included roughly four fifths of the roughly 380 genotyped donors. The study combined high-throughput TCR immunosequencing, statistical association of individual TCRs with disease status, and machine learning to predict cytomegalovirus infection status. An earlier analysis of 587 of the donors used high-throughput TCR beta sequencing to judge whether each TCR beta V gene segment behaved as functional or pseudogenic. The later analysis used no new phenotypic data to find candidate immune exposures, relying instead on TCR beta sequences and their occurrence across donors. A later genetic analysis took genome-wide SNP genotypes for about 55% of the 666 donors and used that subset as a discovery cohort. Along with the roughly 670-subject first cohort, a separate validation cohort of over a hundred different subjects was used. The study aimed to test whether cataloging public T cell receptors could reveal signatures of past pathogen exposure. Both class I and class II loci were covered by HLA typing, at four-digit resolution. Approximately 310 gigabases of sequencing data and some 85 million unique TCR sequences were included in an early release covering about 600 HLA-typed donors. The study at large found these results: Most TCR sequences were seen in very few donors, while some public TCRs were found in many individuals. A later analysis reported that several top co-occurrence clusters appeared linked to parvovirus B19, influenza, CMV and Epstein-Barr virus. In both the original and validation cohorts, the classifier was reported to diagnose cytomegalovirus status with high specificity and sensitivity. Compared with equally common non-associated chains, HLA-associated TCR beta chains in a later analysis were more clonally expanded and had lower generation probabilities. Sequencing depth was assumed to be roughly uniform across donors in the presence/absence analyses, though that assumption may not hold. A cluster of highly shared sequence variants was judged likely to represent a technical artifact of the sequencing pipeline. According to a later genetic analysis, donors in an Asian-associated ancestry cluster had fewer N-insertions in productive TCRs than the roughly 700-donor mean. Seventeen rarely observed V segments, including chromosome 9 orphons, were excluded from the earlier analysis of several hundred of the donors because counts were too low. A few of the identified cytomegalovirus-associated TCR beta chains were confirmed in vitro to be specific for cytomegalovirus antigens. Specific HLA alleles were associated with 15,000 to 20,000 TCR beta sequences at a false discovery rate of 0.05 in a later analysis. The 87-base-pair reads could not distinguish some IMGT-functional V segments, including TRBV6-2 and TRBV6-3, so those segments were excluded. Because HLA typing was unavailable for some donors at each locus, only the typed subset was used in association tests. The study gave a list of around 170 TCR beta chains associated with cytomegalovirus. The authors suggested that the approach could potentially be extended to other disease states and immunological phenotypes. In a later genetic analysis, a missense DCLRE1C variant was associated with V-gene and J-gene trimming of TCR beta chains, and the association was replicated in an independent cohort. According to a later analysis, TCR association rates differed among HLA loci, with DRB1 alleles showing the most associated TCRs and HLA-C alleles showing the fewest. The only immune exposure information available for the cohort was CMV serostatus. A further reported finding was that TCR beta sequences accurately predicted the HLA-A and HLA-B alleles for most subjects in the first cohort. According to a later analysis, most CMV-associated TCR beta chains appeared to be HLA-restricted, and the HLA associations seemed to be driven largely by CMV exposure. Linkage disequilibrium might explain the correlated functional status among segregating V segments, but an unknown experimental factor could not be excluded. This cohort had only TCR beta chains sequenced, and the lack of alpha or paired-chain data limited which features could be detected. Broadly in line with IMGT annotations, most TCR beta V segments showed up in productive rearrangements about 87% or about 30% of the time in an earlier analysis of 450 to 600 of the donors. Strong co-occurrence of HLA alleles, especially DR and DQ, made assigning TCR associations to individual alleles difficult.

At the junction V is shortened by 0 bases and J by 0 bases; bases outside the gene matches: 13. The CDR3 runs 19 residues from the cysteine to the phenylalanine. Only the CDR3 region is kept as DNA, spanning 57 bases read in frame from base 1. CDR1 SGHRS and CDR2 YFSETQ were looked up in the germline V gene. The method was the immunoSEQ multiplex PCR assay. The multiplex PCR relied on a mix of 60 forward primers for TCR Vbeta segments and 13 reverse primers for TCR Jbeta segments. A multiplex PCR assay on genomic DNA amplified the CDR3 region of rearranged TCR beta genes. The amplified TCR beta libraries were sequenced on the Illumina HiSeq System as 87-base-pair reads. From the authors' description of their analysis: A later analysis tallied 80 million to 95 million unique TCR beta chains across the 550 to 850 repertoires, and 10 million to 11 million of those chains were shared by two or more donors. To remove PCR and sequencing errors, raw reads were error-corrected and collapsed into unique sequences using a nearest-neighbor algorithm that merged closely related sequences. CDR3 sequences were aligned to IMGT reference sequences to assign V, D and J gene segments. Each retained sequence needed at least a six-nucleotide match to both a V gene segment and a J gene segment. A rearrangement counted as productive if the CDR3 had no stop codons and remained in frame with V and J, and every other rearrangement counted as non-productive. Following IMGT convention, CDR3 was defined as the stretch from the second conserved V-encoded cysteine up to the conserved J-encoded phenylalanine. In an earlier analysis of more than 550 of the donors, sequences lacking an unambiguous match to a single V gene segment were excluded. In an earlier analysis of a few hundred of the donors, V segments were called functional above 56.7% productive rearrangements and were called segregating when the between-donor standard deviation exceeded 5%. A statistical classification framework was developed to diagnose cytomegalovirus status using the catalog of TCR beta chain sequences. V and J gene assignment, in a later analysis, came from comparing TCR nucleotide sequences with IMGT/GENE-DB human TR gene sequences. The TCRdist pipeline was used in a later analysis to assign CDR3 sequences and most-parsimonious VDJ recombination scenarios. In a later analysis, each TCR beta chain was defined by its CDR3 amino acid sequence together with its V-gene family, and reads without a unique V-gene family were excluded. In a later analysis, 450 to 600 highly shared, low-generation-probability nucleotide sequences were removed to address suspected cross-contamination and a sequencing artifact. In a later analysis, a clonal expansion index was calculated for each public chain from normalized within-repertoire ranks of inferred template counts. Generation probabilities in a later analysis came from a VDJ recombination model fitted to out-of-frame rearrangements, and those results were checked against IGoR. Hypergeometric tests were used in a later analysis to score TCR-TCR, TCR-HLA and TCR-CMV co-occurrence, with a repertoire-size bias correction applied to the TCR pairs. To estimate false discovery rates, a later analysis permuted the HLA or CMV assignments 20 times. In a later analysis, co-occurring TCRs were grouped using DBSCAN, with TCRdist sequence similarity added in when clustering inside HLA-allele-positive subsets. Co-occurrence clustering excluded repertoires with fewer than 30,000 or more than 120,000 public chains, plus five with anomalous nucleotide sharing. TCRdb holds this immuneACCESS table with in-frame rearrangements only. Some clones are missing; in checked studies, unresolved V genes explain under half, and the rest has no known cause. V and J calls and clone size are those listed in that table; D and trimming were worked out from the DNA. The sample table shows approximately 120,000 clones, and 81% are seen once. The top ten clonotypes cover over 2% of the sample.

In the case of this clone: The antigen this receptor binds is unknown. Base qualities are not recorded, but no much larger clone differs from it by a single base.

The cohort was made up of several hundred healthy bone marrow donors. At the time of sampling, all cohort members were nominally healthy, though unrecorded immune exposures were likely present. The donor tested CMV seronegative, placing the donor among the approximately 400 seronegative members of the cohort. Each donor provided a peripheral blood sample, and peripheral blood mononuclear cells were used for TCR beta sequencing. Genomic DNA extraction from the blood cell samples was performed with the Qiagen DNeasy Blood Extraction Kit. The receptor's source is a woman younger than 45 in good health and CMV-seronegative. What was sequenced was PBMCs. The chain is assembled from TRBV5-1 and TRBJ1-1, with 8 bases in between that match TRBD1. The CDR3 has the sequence CASSLVWDRPGSMNTEAFF. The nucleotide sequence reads TGCGCCAGCAGCTTGGTGTGGGACAGGCCGGGGAGCATGAACACTGAAGCTTTCTTT.